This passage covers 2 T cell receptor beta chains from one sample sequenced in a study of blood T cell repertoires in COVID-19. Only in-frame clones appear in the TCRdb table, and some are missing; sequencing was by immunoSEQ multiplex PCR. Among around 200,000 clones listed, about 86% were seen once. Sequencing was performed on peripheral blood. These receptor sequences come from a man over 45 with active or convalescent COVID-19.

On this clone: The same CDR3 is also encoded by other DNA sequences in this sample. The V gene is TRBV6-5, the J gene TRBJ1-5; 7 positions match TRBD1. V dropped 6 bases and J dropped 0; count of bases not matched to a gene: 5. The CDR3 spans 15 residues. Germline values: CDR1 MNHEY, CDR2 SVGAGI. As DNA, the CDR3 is TGTGCCAGCAGGAGACAGGGCTCTAGCAATCAGCCCCAGCATTTT. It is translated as CASRRQGSSNQPQHF.

CDR3 loop: CASSLGQGPLGYTF. The CDR3 nucleotides are TGTGCCAGCAGCCTGGGACAGGGTCCGCTGGGCTACACCTTC. V is TRBV3-1 (or the pseudogene TRBV3-2) and J is TRBJ1-2; 9 bases map to TRBD1. The CDR3 is made up of 14 amino acids. V trimming: 4 bases; J trimming: 8 bases; junction bases outside the gene matches: 8. From germline, CDR1 is LGHDT and CDR2 YNNKEL (reference sequence).